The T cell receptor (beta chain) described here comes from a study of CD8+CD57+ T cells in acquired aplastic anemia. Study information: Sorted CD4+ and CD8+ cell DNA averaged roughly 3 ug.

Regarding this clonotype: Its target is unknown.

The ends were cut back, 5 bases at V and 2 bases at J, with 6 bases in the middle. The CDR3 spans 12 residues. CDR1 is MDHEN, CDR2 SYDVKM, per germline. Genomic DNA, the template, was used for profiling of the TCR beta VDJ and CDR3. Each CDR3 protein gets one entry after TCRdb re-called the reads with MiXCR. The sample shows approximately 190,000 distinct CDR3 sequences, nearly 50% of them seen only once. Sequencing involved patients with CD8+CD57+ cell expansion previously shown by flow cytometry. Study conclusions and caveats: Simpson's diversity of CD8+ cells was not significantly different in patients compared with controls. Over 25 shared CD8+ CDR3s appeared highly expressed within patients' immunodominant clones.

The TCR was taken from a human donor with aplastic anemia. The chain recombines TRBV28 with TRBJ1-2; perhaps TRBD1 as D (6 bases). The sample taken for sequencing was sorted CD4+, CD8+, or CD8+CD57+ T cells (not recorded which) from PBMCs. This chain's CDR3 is CASSTGNYGYTF. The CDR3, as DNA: TGTGCCAGCAGTACAGGGAACTATGGCTACACCTTC.